This TCR beta chain came from a study of shared clonotypes between healthy human individuals. Study-wide points: Tissues were not sampled, only blood, and their repertoires likely differ.

The V end was cut by 3 bases, the J end by 3 bases, with 11 bases between. CDR1 SGHRS and CDR2 YFSETQ come from the germline V gene. The CDR3 spans 14 residues. A note on this clone: The target antigen is unknown.

Only in-frame clones appear in the TCRdb table, and some are missing; sequencing was by immunoSEQ multiplex PCR. The profile shows some 1 million clones, about 77% of them singletons. Input material: memory CD4+ T cells sorted from blood. Subset meaning: CD45RA-negative fraction. The receptor was derived from a man younger than 35 in good health. The chain recombines TRBV5-1 with TRBJ2-3; D is possibly TRBD2 (6 bases). The CDR3 DNA sequence: TGCGCCAGCAGCTCGACCCGGGGGACAGATACGCAGTATTTT. Translating it yields CASSSTRGTDTQYF.